These T cell receptor beta chains were read from a single sample in a study of CD8 T cells in ankylosing spondylitis. TCRdb redid the calling of the 5' RACE reads with MiXCR, one entry per CDR3 protein. The sample records about 220,000 distinct CDR3 sequences, 6% to 8% being singletons. The sample consisted of blood, either unsorted or a sorted T cell fraction (not recorded which). The receptors shown here come from a male donor with ankylosing spondylitis. Each CDR3 is given with its conserved first and last residue. Fields, in order: clone size, D gene, J gene, V gene, CDR3 DNA, CDR3 protein. A D gene is named only where the DNA matches it firmly. Clone size is stated in some rows and not others, as once, few, many or a class when expanded.

size: few
D: .
J: TRBJ1-1
V: TRBV7-8
DNA: TGTGCCAGCAGCTTATATGGAGGGATCGGGACTGAAGCTTTCTTT
CDR3: CASSLYGGIGTEAFF

size: many
D: TRBD1
J: TRBJ2-3
V: TRBV5-1
DNA: TGCGCCAGCAGCCTGGGGGACAGGGGGCGTTTGGCAGATACGCAGTATTTT
CDR3: CASSLGDRGRLADTQYF

size: few
D: TRBD2
J: TRBJ2-7
V: TRBV13
DNA: TGTGCCACCCAGACCAGGCTCGGGACTAGGAACGAGCAGTACTTC
CDR3: CATQTRLGTRNEQYF

size: many
D: .
J: TRBJ2-3
V: TRBV20-1
DNA: TGCAGTGCTAGAGCGGGGATTACAGATACGCAGTATTTT
CDR3: CSARAGITDTQYF

size: many
D: .
J: TRBJ1-2
V: TRBV28
DNA: TGTGCCAGCAGTTCCCGGACAGTTACTGTAAACTCCTATGGCTACACCTTC
CDR3: CASSSRTVTVNSYGYTF

size: many
D: .
J: TRBJ2-7
V: TRBV7-8
DNA: TGTGCCAGCAGCTTGGTTAGGGCTGGTGAGCAGTACTTC
CDR3: CASSLVRAGEQYF

size: .
D: .
J: TRBJ2-7
V: TRBV7-9
DNA: TGTGCCAGCAGACAGGGAATCAACGAGCAGTACTTC
CDR3: CASRQGINEQYF

size: few
D: .
J: TRBJ2-7
V: TRBV29-1
DNA: TGCAGCGTAGATGCCGGACCAAGCTCCTACGAGCAGTACTTC
CDR3: CSVDAGPSSYEQYF

size: .
D: .
J: TRBJ1-2
V: TRBV10-3
DNA: TGTGCCATCAGCGACAGCAATGGCTACACCTTC
CDR3: CAISDSNGYTF

size: many
D: TRBD1
J: TRBJ1-5
V: TRBV7-8
DNA: TGTGCCAGCAGAGCGGGACAGGGGATTCAGCCCCAGCATTTT
CDR3: CASRAGQGIQPQHF

size: many
D: TRBD2
J: TRBJ2-7
V: TRBV7-9
DNA: TGTGCCACCGAGACTAGCTTAGCCTACGAGCAGTACTTC
CDR3: CATETSLAYEQYF

size: few
D: TRBD2
J: TRBJ2-1
V: TRBV27
DNA: TGTGCCAGCAGCCAACTAGCGGGGACCTACAATGAGCAGTTCTTC
CDR3: CASSQLAGTYNEQFF

size: .
D: .
J: TRBJ2-7
V: TRBV5-1
DNA: TGCGCCAGCAGCTTGGACGCGGGGGCAAGCTCCTACGAGCAGTACTTC
CDR3: CASSLDAGASSYEQYF

size: few
D: TRBD2
J: TRBJ2-1
V: TRBV20-1
DNA: TGCAGTGCTAGAGAAGGGACTAGCGGCTACAATGAGCAGTTCTTC
CDR3: CSAREGTSGYNEQFF

size: .
D: .
J: TRBJ2-1
V: TRBV28
DNA: TGTGCCAGCAGTCTTGGAGTCCACAATGAGCAGTTCTTC
CDR3: CASSLGVHNEQFF

size: many
D: .
J: TRBJ1-1
V: TRBV28
DNA: TGTGCCAGCAGTTTATTTTGGGCAGGAATGAACACTGAAGCTTTCTTT
CDR3: CASSLFWAGMNTEAFF

size: few
D: .
J: TRBJ1-2
V: TRBV5-1
DNA: TGCGCCAGCAGCTTGAACAGCCCCAACTATGGCTACACCTTC
CDR3: CASSLNSPNYGYTF

size: many
D: TRBD2
J: TRBJ2-1
V: TRBV20-1
DNA: TGCAGTGCTACCGAGGGGCGGGGGAGCTCCTACAATGAGCAGTTCTTC
CDR3: CSATEGRGSSYNEQFF

size: many
D: .
J: TRBJ1-5
V: TRBV28
DNA: TGTGCCAGCAACCCTTATAGCAATCAGCCCCAGCATTTT
CDR3: CASNPYSNQPQHF

size: many
D: .
J: TRBJ1-2
V: TRBV9
DNA: TGTGCCAGCAGCGTAATGAGGGGGGCTAGCTATGGCTACACCTTC
CDR3: CASSVMRGASYGYTF

size: many
D: TRBD2
J: TRBJ2-5
V: TRBV3-1
DNA: TGTGCCAGCAGCCAAGCACGGCTAGCGGGAGGGCCAGGGAGAGAGACCCAGTACTTC
CDR3: CASSQARLAGGPGRETQYF

size: .
D: TRBD2
J: TRBJ2-1
V: TRBV12-3/TRBV12-4
DNA: TGTGCCAGCAGTTTTTCAGACCTGGGGGTGGGGGGGTCCTACAATGAGCAGTTCTTC
CDR3: CASSFSDLGVGGSYNEQFF